Given below is one T cell receptor (beta chain) in context. These data originate in a study of blood T cell repertoires in COVID-19. Study as a whole: Samples taken during acute and convalescent COVID-19 were collected in the United States, Italy and Spain. Sources were T cells, B-cell-depleted T cells, or PBMCs; the material itself was cDNA or gDNA.

In the original workflow: The assay estimated nucleated cells by amplifying reference gene primers. Sequencing was performed with immunoSEQ multiplex PCR; in TCRdb, only in-frame clones are kept and a portion is missing. That table furnishes V, J and clone size, whereas the DNA furnished D and trimming. Of approximately 77,000 clones listed, around nine tenths are singletons. V dropped 2 bases and J dropped 6 bases, with 9 bases sitting between them. Germline lookup yields CDR1 LGHNA and CDR2 YSLEER. The CDR3 length is 13 residues. The rearrangement uses TRBV4-3 and TRBJ2-3; unclear D gene. The sequence came from a man aged 45 to 65 with active COVID-19. The sample taken for sequencing was peripheral blood. CDR3 sequence: CASSQPPEDTQYF. The CDR3 DNA follows: TGCGCCAGCAGCCAACCCCCTGAGGATACGCAGTATTTT.